A selection of T cell receptor beta chains follows, all from one sample in a study of identical twins. TCRdb recomputed calls from the 5' RACE reads with MiXCR, one row per CDR3 protein. The sample holds approximately 500,000 distinct CDR3 sequences; approximately 24% are singletons and the top ten take about 2.7%. The sample was also linked to a second study, of T cells expressing NK-cell markers.

The material sequenced was CD4+ T cells sorted from blood. The receptors were sampled from a woman younger than 30 in good health. The CDR3 runs from the conserved cysteine through the conserved F or W. A D gene is named only where the DNA matches it firmly. Part of the rows lack a size; the others show once, few, many or a class for expanded clones.

D gene	clone size	J gene	V gene	CDR3 DNA	CDR3 protein
NA	NA	TRBJ2-7	TRBV7-9	TGTGCCAGCAGCCCGACTCGGGGAAGGGGGACCTACGAGCAGTACTTC	CASSPTRGRGTYEQYF
NA	few	TRBJ1-1	TRBV3-1	TGTGCCAGCAGCCCCCCGGGTGGCACTGAAGCTTTCTTT	CASSPPGGTEAFF
NA	NA	TRBJ1-1	TRBV27	TGTGCCAGCAGTTTATTGCCTAGTGGGGGGACTGAAGCTTTCTTT	CASSLLPSGGTEAFF
TRBD1	NA	TRBJ2-5	TRBV5-6	TGTGCCAGCAGCTCCCCCGGGACAGGGGAACCCTCAGAGACCCAGTACTTC	CASSSPGTGEPSETQYF
NA	NA	TRBJ2-7	TRBV15	TGTGCCACCAGCAGAGGTGGGGCGGCCTCCTACGAGCAGTACTTC	CATSRGGAASYEQYF
NA	NA	TRBJ2-7	TRBV10-3	TGTGCCATCAGTGAGTCGCAACAGGCGTACGAGCAGTACTTC	CAISESQQAYEQYF
TRBD1	NA	TRBJ2-1	TRBV6-5	TGTGCCAGCAGTTACGCCGGGACAGCGTTCTACAATGAGCAGTTCTTC	CASSYAGTAFYNEQFF
TRBD1	NA	TRBJ2-1	TRBV5-1	TGCGCCAGCAGCTTGGATATAGAGGACAGGAGAAAGTTCTTC	CASSLDIEDRRKFF
NA	NA	TRBJ2-3	TRBV5-4	TGTGCCAGCAGCTTGGCCATAGCGGGCACAGATACGCAGTATTTT	CASSLAIAGTDTQYF
NA	many	TRBJ1-1	TRBV7-2	TGTGCCAGCAGTAGAGGACAGATGAACACTGAAGCTTTCTTT	CASSRGQMNTEAFF
NA	NA	TRBJ2-7	TRBV6-1	TGTGCCAGCAGTGAAGCGGCCTGGGGTTACGAGCAGTACTTC	CASSEAAWGYEQYF
NA	NA	TRBJ1-5	TRBV20-1	TGCAGTACTCGCGTAGCGGGTGCCCGTAATCAGCCCCAGCATTTT	CSTRVAGARNQPQHF
NA	NA	TRBJ2-7	TRBV20-1	TGCAGTGCTCCCGACAGGACTGCTACCTACGAGCAGTACTTC	CSAPDRTATYEQYF
NA	few	TRBJ2-1	TRBV14	TGTGCCAGCAGCTTTAGCGCTAGCGAGTACAATGAGCAGTTCTTC	CASSFSASEYNEQFF
NA	few	TRBJ2-6	TRBV20-1	TGCAGTGCTAGAGGGTCGGGGATCGGTGGGGCCAACGTCCTGACTTTC	CSARGSGIGGANVLTF
NA	NA	TRBJ2-1	TRBV12-3/TRBV12-4	TGTGCCACCAAAGGGGCAGGGTGGTCCTACAATGAGCAGTTCTTC	CATKGAGWSYNEQFF
NA	NA	TRBJ2-1	TRBV15	TGTGCCACCAGCAGAGACGCGGCCCAACTGAGGCAGTTCTTC	CATSRDAAQLRQFF
NA	many	TRBJ2-1	TRBV7-9	TGTGCCAGCAGCTTCGGCAGGGCTTACAATGAGCAGTTCTTC	CASSFGRAYNEQFF
NA	few	TRBJ2-1	TRBV12-3/TRBV12-4	TGTGCCAGCAGCCGCGGGTCCTACGAGGAGCAGTTCTTC	CASSRGSYEEQFF
NA	few	TRBJ2-7	TRBV5-6	TGTGCCAGCAGCTTGCTCGGGCTCACAGAGACCTACGAGCAGTACTTC	CASSLLGLTETYEQYF
TRBD2	NA	TRBJ2-1	TRBV12-3/TRBV12-4	TGTGCCAGCACTCAGGCGGGGGGGCGAGGCAATGAGCAGTTCTTC	CASTQAGGRGNEQFF
NA	NA	TRBJ2-1	TRBV19	TGTGCCAGTAGTATCCAGGGTTTCATCAGCTCCTACAATGAGCAGTTCTTC	CASSIQGFISSYNEQFF
NA	NA	TRBJ1-5	TRBV12-3/TRBV12-4	TGTGCCAGCAGTGGTGGGGGCCCTACCTATCAGCCCCAGCATTTT	CASSGGGPTYQPQHF
TRBD2	NA	TRBJ2-5	TRBV12-3/TRBV12-4	TGTGCCAGCAGTTCGGAGCGATGGCCGGGACTAGCGGGAGAGACCCAGTACTTC	CASSSERWPGLAGETQYF
NA	NA	TRBJ2-5	TRBV6-1	TGTTCCAGCAGTCCTGGACGTCAAGAGACCCAGTACTTC	CSSSPGRQETQYF
NA	NA	TRBJ1-2	TRBV6-1	TGTGCCAGCCACGGCCCCTCAGGGATCCACTATGGCTACACCTTC	CASHGPSGIHYGYTF
NA	NA	TRBJ2-1	TRBV7-9	TGTGCCAGCAGCTTCTCCCACAATGAGCAGTTCTTC	CASSFSHNEQFF
TRBD2	NA	TRBJ2-5	TRBV11-2	TGTGCCAGCAGCTTTATCCTAGCGGGAGCGGGAGAGACCCAGTACTTC	CASSFILAGAGETQYF
NA	NA	TRBJ2-5	TRBV29-1	TGCAGCGTTGAAGATGGCAGGCAAGAGACCCAGTACTTC	CSVEDGRQETQYF
NA	few	TRBJ2-3	TRBV12-3/TRBV12-4	TGTGCCAGCAGGGGTCGAGGAGATACGCAGTATTTT	CASRGRGDTQYF
NA	few	TRBJ2-5	TRBV25-1	TGTGCCAGCAGCGTCCAACAAGAGACCCAGTACTTC	CASSVQQETQYF
NA	NA	TRBJ2-3	TRBV9	TGTGCCAGCAGCGTAGTGGTAGATACGCAGTATTTT	CASSVVVDTQYF
NA	NA	TRBJ2-1	TRBV29-1	TGCAGCGTGGGGACTAATGAGCAGTTCTTC	CSVGTNEQFF
TRBD1	many	TRBJ1-5	TRBV9	TGTGCCAGCAGCGTAGGCCCGGGACAGGGGAATCCCCAGCATTTT	CASSVGPGQGNPQHF
TRBD1	few	TRBJ2-3	TRBV6-1	TGTGCCAGTACTGGGACAGGGTCAGGCGATACGCAGTATTTT	CASTGTGSGDTQYF
NA	NA	TRBJ2-7	TRBV20-1	TGCAGTGCTAGAGATGTGGGGAGGCAGTACTTC	CSARDVGRQYF
NA	few	TRBJ2-1	TRBV18	TGTGCCAGCTCCCCGGGGCCCCAGGGCGATGAGCAGTTCTTC	CASSPGPQGDEQFF
TRBD2	few	TRBJ2-1	TRBV12-3/TRBV12-4	TGTGCCAGCAGTGAACTAGCGTCCCTTGGCAATGAGCAGTTCTTC	CASSELASLGNEQFF
NA	NA	TRBJ1-5	TRBV20-1	TGCAGTGCCACGAGGGCAGGGGCGGCCACTCAGCCCCAGCATTTT	CSATRAGAATQPQHF
NA	NA	TRBJ2-5	TRBV10-3	TGTGCCATCAGTGCCTGGGGACGGGGAGAGACCCAGTACTTC	CAISAWGRGETQYF
NA	NA	TRBJ2-1	TRBV4-2	TGTGCCAGCAGCCAAGATCCAGGACAATGGCACAATGAGCAGTTCTTC	CASSQDPGQWHNEQFF
TRBD1	few	TRBJ2-1	TRBV24-1	TGTGCCACCAGTACGGACAGGGGGAGCTACAATGAGCAGTTCTTC	CATSTDRGSYNEQFF
NA	many	TRBJ2-1	TRBV5-5	TGTGCCAGCAGCTGGTCACTTTCCTACAATGAGCAGTTCTTC	CASSWSLSYNEQFF
NA	few	TRBJ2-5	TRBV5-1	TGCGCCAGCAGCCCTAACGGGGAGACCCAGTACTTC	CASSPNGETQYF
TRBD1	few	TRBJ1-6	TRBV12-3/TRBV12-4	TGTGCCAGCAGTTTAGGACAGGGATCACCCCTCCACTTT	CASSLGQGSPLHF
NA	NA	TRBJ1-1	TRBV7-9	TGTGCCAGCAGCGAGAGGCAGGTGAACACTGAAGCTTTCTTT	CASSERQVNTEAFF
NA	NA	TRBJ2-1	TRBV5-5	TGTGCCAGCAGCCGACTAGGGGTTGAGCAGTTCTTC	CASSRLGVEQFF
NA	NA	TRBJ1-5	TRBV3-1	TGTGCCAGCAGCCTGGGGACTCAGCCCCAGCATTTT	CASSLGTQPQHF
NA	few	TRBJ1-5	TRBV7-2	TGTGCCAGCAGCATTCGGACAGATCAGCCCCAGCATTTT	CASSIRTDQPQHF
NA	once	TRBJ2-2	TRBV5-1	TGCGCCAGCAGCGGTGGGGCAGTGAACACCGGGGAGCTGTTTTTT	CASSGGAVNTGELFF
NA	NA	TRBJ1-1	TRBV5-4	TGTGCCAGCAGCTTGTGGCAGTTGAACACTGAAGCTTTCTTT	CASSLWQLNTEAFF
TRBD2	NA	TRBJ2-1	TRBV5-6	TGTGCCAGCAGCTTGCTAGCGGGAGCTAGGCAGCAGTTCTTC	CASSLLAGARQQFF
NA	NA	TRBJ2-3	TRBV7-7	TGTGCCAGCAGCCGCCGTTCAAAGGATACGCAGTATTTT	CASSRRSKDTQYF
NA	NA	TRBJ2-3	TRBV11-3	TGTGCCAGCGCCACAGGACGCGGCACAGATACGCAGTATTTT	CASATGRGTDTQYF
TRBD1	few	TRBJ2-1	TRBV7-9	TGTGCCAGCAGCCCTGGACAGGGGGGCTACAATGAGCAGTTCTTC	CASSPGQGGYNEQFF
NA	NA	TRBJ1-1	TRBV5-5	TGTGCCAGCAGCTTACAGGGACGGAGAAACACTGAAGCTTTCTTT	CASSLQGRRNTEAFF
NA	NA	TRBJ2-5	TRBV20-1	TGCAGTGCTCCACGACTGGGTCTGGCCCAAGAGACCCAGTACTTC	CSAPRLGLAQETQYF
TRBD2	NA	TRBJ2-5	TRBV14	TGTGCCAGCAGCCACCCTGGACTAGCGGGGGCTCGGCGGGAGACCCAGTACTTC	CASSHPGLAGARRETQYF